This T cell receptor (beta chain) originates from a study of molecular identifiers for immune sequencing clone quantification. TCRdb re-called the PCR reads through MiXCR, storing one row per CDR3 protein. Among 9,500 to 15,000 distinct CDR3 sequences, 18% were seen once, and the ten largest hold about 1.5%. This clonotype was seen ten or more times. There are 14 residues in the CDR3. The chain recombines TRBV3-2 with TRBJ2-7; TRBD1 is taken as the D call from the table, unchecked against the DNA. TRBV3-2 is classified as a pseudogene. The TCR sequence derives from a human donor in good health. Some libraries in this study had Jurkat cell RNA spiked in. Specimen: naive CD8+ T cells from blood, with Jurkat cell RNA spiked in. Regarding subset: FACS-sorted CD8+CD4-CCR7+CD45RA+ naive T cells. CDR3 sequence: CATDIRTGSYEQYF. In DNA, the CDR3 is TGTGCCACCGATATTAGGACAGGTTCCTACGAGCAGTACTTC.